This record looks at one TCR beta chain sequence and its context. What it recognizes is unknown. These data belong to a study of T cell clonotyping in hematopoietic cell transplantation. Study context: Pretransplant recipient samples were taken after cytoreduction.

Findings and limits, study-wide: At the given depth, recipient repertoires were over 95% de novo clonotypes. Pathologically expanded recipient clonotypes increased progressively from day 30 to day 180 as diversity fell. Cells were unsorted, so CD4 and CD8 contributions were not separated.

V dropped 4 bases and J dropped 0 bases, with 11 bases sitting between them. CDR1 is SGHRS, CDR2 YFSETQ, per germline. The length of the CDR3 is 15 residues. Some clones are missing from TCRdb's copy, which holds only in-frame ones; the method was immunoSEQ multiplex PCR. The sample records tens of thousands of clones, 90% to 97% being singletons. Time point indicated: recipient sample about 28 days before transplant, after cytoreduction. V gene TRBV5-1 combines with J gene TRBJ2-1; D gene ambiguous. This TCR derives from a woman between 50 and 59 years old with acute myeloid leukemia. Some clones in this sample may be carry-over from other donors' samples. Specimen: peripheral blood mononuclear cells, collected before stem cell transplant. DNA of the CDR3: TGCGCCAGCAGCCCCACAGCAAGCTCCTACAATGAGCAGTTCTTC. Translation gives CASSPTASSYNEQFF. Full variable domain (rest looked up from reference TRBV5-1 and TRBJ2-1): KAGVTQTPRYLIKTRGQQVTLSCSPISGHRSVSWYQQTPGQGLQFLFEYFSETQRNKGNFPGRFSGRQFSNSRSEMNVSTLELGDSALYLCASSPTASSYNEQFFGPGTRLTVL.